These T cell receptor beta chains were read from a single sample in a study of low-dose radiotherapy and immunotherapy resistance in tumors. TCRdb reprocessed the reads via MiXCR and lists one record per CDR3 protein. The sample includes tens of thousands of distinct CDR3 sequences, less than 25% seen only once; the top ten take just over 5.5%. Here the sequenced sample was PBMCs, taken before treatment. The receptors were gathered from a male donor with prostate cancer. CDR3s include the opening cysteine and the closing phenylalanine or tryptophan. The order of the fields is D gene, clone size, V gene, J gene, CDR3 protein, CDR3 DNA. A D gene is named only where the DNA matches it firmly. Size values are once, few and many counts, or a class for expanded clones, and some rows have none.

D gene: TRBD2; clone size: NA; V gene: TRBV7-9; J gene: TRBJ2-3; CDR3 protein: CASSSPAGGNTDTQYF; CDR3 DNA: TGTGCCAGCAGCTCACCAGCGGGGGGGAACACAGATACGCAGTATTTT
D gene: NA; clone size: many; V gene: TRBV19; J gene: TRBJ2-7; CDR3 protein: CASSPGTSYEQYF; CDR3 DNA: TGTGCCAGTAGCCCCGGGACTTCCTACGAGCAGTACTTC
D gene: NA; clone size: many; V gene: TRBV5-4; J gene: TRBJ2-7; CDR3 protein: CASSLEPNSYEQYF; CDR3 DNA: TGTGCCAGCAGCTTGGAGCCGAACTCCTACGAGCAGTACTTC
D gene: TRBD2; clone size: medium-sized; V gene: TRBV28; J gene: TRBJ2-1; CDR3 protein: CASSSPGTSEYNEQFF; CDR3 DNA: TGTGCCAGCAGTTCGCCCGGGACTAGCGAGTACAATGAGCAGTTCTTC
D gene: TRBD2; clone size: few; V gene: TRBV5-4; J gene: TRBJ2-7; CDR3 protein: CASRLAGRIDEQYF; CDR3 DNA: TGTGCCAGCAGGCTAGCGGGCCGGATCGACGAGCAGTACTTC
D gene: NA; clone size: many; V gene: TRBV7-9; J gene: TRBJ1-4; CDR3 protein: CASSWDGRREKLFF; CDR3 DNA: TGTGCCAGCAGCTGGGACGGGCGCCGGGAAAAACTGTTTTTT
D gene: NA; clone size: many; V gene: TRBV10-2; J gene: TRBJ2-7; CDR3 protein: CASSLSGEQYF; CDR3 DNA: TGCGCCAGCAGCCTATCCGGCGAGCAGTACTTC
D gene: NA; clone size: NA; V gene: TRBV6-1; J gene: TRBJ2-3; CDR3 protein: CASGTPLTADTQYF; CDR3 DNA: TGTGCCAGCGGGACTCCCTTGACGGCAGATACGCAGTATTTT
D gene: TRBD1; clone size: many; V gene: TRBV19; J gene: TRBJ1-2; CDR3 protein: CASSIFAGGGYTF; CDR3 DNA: TGTGCCAGTAGTATCTTCGCAGGGGGCGGCTACACCTTC
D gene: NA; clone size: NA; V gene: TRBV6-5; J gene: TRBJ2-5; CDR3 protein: CASSYSGRGTQYF; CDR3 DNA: TGTGCCAGCAGTTACTCGGGACGGGGTACCCAGTACTTC
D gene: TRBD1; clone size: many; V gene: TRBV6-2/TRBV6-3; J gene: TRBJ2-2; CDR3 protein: CASSRQGAAGELFF; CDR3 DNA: TGTGCCAGCAGTCGACAGGGGGCTGCCGGGGAGCTGTTTTTT
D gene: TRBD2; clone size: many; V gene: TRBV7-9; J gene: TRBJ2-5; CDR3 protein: CASSLWIAGEETQYF; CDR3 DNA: TGTGCCAGCAGCTTATGGATAGCGGGGGAAGAGACCCAGTACTTC
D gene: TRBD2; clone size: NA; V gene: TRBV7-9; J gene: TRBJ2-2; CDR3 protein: CASSPLGGGAGELFF; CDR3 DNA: TGTGCCAGCAGCCCGCTGGGCGGGGGGGCCGGGGAGCTGTTTTTT
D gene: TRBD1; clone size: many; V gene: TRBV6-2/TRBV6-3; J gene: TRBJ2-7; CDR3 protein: CASRWGQSLLGEQYF; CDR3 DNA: TGTGCCAGCAGATGGGGACAGTCGCTCCTTGGGGAGCAGTACTTC
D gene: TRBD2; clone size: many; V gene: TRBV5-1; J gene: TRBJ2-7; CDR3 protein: CASSLAGRGAPYEQYF; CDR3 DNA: TGCGCCAGCAGCTTGGCTGGGCGGGGGGCACCCTACGAGCAGTACTTC
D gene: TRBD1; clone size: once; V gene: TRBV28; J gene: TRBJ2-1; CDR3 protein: CASSLKAGGRNEQFF; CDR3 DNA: TGTGCCAGCAGTTTAAAGGCAGGGGGCCGGAATGAGCAGTTCTTC
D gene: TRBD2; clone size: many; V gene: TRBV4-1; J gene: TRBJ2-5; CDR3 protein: CASSQERQAGGETQYF; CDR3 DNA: TGCGCCAGCAGCCAAGAAAGGCAGGCGGGAGGAGAGACCCAGTACTTC
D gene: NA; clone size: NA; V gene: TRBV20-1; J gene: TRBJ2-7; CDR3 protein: CSARVMDNTYEQYF; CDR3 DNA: TGCAGTGCTAGAGTGATGGACAACACCTACGAGCAGTACTTC
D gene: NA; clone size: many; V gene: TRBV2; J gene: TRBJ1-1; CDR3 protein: CASSEGMSTEAFF; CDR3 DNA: TGTGCCAGCAGTGAGGGAATGAGCACTGAAGCTTTCTTT
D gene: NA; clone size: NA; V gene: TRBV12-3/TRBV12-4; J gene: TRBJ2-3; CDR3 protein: CASSLDQRSTDTQYF; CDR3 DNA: TGTGCCAGCAGTTTGGATCAGCGGTCCACAGATACGCAGTATTTT
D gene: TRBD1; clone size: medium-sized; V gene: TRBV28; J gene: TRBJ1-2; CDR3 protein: CAPPGQGADYGYTF; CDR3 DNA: TGTGCCCCCCCGGGACAGGGGGCTGACTATGGCTACACCTTC
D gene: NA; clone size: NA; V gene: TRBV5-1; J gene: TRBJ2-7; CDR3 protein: CASSTSDFYEQYF; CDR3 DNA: TGCGCCAGCAGTACCTCCGACTTCTACGAGCAGTACTTC
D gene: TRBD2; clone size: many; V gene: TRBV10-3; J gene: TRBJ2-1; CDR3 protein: CAISDPGGPFF; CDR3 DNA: TGTGCCATCAGTGATCCGGGGGGTCCGTTCTTC
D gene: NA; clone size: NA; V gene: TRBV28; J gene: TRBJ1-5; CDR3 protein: CASSLGQSGNQPQHF; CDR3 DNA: TGTGCCAGCAGTTTGGGGCAAAGTGGTAATCAGCCCCAGCATTTT
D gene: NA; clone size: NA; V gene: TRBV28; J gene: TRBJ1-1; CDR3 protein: CANSFTGSTEAFF; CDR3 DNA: TGTGCGAACAGTTTCACAGGCAGCACTGAAGCTTTCTTT
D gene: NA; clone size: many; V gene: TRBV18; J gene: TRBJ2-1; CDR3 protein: CASSPNQGRYEQFF; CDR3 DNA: TGTGCCAGCTCACCTAATCAGGGGAGGTATGAGCAGTTCTTC
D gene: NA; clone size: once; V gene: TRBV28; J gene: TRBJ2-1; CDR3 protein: CASSLGEWEQFF; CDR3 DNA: TGTGCCAGCAGCCTCGGGGAATGGGAGCAGTTCTTC
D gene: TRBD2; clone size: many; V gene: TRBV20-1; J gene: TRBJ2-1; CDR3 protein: CSARDPTATSGRYNEQFF; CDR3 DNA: TGCAGTGCTAGAGATCCAACCGCGACTAGCGGGAGATACAATGAGCAGTTCTTC
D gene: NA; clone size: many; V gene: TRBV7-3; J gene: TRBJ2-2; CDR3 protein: CASSLGSAGAGELFF; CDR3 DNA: TGTGCCAGCAGCTTAGGGTCGGCAGGGGCCGGGGAGCTGTTTTTT
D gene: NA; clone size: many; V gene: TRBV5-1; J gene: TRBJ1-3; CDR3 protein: CASSFDSTGNTIYF; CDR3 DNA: TGCGCCAGCAGCTTCGACAGTACTGGAAACACCATATATTTT
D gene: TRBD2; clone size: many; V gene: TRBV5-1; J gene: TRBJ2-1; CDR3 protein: CASSWTSPGEQFF; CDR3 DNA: TGCGCCAGCAGCTGGACTAGCCCGGGGGAGCAGTTCTTC
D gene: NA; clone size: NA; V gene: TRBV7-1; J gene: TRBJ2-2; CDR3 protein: CASRRTGELFF; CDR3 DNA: TGTGCCAGCAGGAGAACCGGGGAGCTGTTTTTT
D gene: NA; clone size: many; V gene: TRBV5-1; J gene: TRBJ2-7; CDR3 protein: CASSLGRSSYEQYF; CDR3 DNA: TGTGCCAGCAGCTTAGGAAGGAGCTCCTACGAGCAGTACTTC
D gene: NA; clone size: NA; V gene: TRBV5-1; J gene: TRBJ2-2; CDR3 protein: CASSLPRQTGELFF; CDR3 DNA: TGCGCCAGCAGCTTGCCCCGACAGACCGGGGAGCTGTTTTTT
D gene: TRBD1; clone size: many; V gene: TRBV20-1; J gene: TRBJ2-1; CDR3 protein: CSASGTGAGGEQFF; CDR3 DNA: TGCAGTGCTAGCGGGACAGGGGCCGGAGGTGAGCAGTTCTTC
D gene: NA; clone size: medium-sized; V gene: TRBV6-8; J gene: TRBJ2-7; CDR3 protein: CASSYPSGGFGEQYF; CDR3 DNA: TGTGCCAGCAGTTACCCATCAGGAGGGTTCGGTGAGCAGTACTTC
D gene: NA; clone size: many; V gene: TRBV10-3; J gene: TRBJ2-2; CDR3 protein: CAISEEGWNTGELFF; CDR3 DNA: TGTGCCATCAGTGAGGAGGGGTGGAACACCGGGGAGCTGTTTTTT
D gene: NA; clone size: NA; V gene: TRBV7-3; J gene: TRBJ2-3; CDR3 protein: CASSLGGKHTDTQYF; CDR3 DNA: TGTGCCAGCAGCTTAGGTGGAAAACACACAGATACGCAGTATTTT
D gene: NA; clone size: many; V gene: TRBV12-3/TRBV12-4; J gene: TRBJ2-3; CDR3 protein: CASSLEDTQYF; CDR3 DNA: TGTGCCAGCAGTTTGGAAGATACGCAGTATTTT
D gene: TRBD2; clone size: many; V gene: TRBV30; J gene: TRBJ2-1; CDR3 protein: CAWSSGGTRYNEQFF; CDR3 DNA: TGTGCCTGGTCCTCGGGTGGGACTAGGTACAATGAGCAGTTCTTC
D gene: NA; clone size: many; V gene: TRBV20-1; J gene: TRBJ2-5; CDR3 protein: CSARSLGETQYF; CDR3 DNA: TGCAGTGCTCGTTCCCTGGGGGAGACCCAGTACTTC
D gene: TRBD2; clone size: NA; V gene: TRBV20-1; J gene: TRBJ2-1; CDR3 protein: CSAPTLAGGSYNEQFF; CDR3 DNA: TGCAGTGCTCCAACACTAGCGGGAGGTTCCTACAATGAGCAGTTCTTC
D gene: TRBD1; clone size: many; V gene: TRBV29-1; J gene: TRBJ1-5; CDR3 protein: CSALTGQGCQPQHF; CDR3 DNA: TGCAGCGCCCTGACCGGACAGGGTTGTCAGCCCCAGCATTTT
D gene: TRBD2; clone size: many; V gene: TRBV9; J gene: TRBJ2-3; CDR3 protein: CASSVAGGPPDTQYF; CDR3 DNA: TGTGCCAGCAGCGTAGCGGGGGGGCCCCCAGATACGCAGTATTTT
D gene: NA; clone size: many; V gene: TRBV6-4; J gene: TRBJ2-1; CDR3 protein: CASSDHVGTYNEQFF; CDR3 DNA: TGTGCCAGCAGTGACCACGTGGGGACCTACAATGAGCAGTTCTTC
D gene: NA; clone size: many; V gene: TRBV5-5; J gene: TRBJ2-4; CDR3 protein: CASRKNIQYF; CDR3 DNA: TGTGCCAGCAGGAAAAACATTCAGTACTTC
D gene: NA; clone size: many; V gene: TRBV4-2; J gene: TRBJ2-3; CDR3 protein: CASSQDETTTQDTQYF; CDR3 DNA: TGTGCCAGCAGCCAAGATGAGACTACCACACAAGATACGCAGTATTTT
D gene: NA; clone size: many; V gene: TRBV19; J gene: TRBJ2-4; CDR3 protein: CASTYGRPLAKNIQYF; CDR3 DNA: TGTGCCAGTACCTATGGACGGCCGCTAGCCAAAAACATTCAGTACTTC
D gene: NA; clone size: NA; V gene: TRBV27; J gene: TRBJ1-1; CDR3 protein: CASRELGGRGSFF; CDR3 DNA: TGTGCCAGCAGGGAACTTGGGGGGCGCGGGTCTTTCTTT
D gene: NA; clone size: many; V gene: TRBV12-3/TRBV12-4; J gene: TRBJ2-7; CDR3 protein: CASSSRGKHEQYF; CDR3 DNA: TGTGCCAGCAGTTCCCGGGGGAAACACGAGCAGTACTTC
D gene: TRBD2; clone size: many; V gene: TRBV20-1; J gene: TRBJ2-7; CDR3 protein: CSAPDSGTNYEQYF; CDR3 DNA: TGCAGTGCTCCTGATAGCGGGACGAACTACGAGCAGTACTTC
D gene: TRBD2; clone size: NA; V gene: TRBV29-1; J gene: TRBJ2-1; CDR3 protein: CSVEPSSGRFDEQFF; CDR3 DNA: TGCAGCGTTGAACCCTCTAGCGGGAGGTTCGATGAGCAGTTCTTC
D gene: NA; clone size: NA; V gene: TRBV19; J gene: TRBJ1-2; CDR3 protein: CASRLPGSNGYTF; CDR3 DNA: TGTGCCAGTAGGCTCCCAGGCAGTAATGGCTACACCTTC
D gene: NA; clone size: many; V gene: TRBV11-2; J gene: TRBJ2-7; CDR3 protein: CASSSSRVPYEQYF; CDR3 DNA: TGTGCCAGCAGCTCGTCCAGGGTTCCCTACGAGCAGTACTTC